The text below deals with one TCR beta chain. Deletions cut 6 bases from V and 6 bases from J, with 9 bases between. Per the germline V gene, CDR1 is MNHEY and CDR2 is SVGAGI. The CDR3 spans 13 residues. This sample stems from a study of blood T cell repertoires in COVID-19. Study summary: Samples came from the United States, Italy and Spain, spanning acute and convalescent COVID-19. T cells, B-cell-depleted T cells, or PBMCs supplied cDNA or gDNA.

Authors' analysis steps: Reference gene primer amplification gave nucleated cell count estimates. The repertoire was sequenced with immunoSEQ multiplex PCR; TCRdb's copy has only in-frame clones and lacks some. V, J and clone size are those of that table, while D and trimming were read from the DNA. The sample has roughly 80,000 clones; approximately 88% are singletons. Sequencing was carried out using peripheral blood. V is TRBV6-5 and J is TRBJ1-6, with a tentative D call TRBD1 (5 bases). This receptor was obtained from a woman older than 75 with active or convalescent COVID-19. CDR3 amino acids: CASRWGVNSPLHF. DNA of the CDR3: TGTGCCAGCAGGTGGGGCGTTAATTCACCCCTCCACTTT.